This section outlines one TCR beta chain sequence together with its context. Its matching antigen is unknown. Measured with immunoSEQ multiplex PCR; TCRdb has only the in-frame clones, and not every one. The sample includes millions of clones, approximately 92% seen only once; the top ten take around 0.15%. J gave up 7 bases and V 6 bases, and 7 bases lay outside the gene matches. Germline CDR1 and CDR2: SEHNR and FQNEAQ (reference sequence). The CDR3 totals 15 residues. This sample was taken from a study of shared clonotypes between healthy human individuals. Study-level points and caveats: Among donors, clonotype sharing was expected to be affected by sequencing depth. A few donors held about 5.1% of naive CD4 clonotypes in common.

This receptor was identified in a man aged 18 to 29 in good health. The chain employs TRBV7-9 and TRBJ2-1; TRBD2 agrees at 12 bases. The sequenced sample was naive CD4+ T cells sorted from blood. Subset reported: CD45RA+ positively selected. CDR3 nucleotides: TGTGCCAGCAGAATCTCCGGGACTAGCGGGAATGAGCAGTTCTTC. It is translated as CASRISGTSGNEQFF.